This T cell receptor beta chain was observed in a study of cytomegalovirus exposure and HLA in healthy donors. V trimming: 0 bases; J trimming: 3 bases; junction bases outside the gene matches: 4. CDR1 is SGHRS, CDR2 YFSETQ, per germline. The CDR3 covers 15 residues. Use of 60 Vbeta and 13 Jbeta primers characterized the PCR. Libraries were prepared by immunoSEQ multiplex PCR; TCRdb keeps only in-frame clonotypes and omits some of them. This table has under 150,000 clones, around 78% appearing once. The chain carries TRBV5-1 and TRBJ2-7, with 9 bases lining up with TRBD2. Sequencing used PBMCs. The sequence was obtained from a woman aged 40 to 50 in good health and CMV-seropositive. The CDR3 loop reads CASSLGLAEGYEQYF. The CDR3 DNA reads TGCGCCAGCAGCTTGGGACTAGCGGAAGGCTACGAGCAGTACTTC.